The clone carrying this T cell receptor (beta chain) was seen repeatedly, ten times or more. Its cognate antigen is unknown. Under the authors' procedure: A distant-metastasis classifier for papillary thyroid cancer was built using CDR3 differences across clinicopathological groups. TCRdb re-analyzed the PCR reads through MiXCR. These V and J calls originate from TCRdb's pipeline instead of the authors' own analysis. The profile covers more than 40,000 clones, with 3% to 3.5% appearing a single time and roughly 9.1% taken by the ten largest. The data are from a study of metastatic and nonmetastatic thyroid tumors. Study as a whole: Comparative analysis of repertoires was undertaken across blood and tumor or nodule tissue obtained from malignant and benign thyroid patients. General study findings and limits: Relative to benign nodules, malignant thyroid tumors were reportedly characterized by significantly elevated TCR beta diversity in blood and tumor.

J was trimmed by 6 bases and V by 5 bases; bases with no gene match: 9. The CDR3 consists of 13 residues. Germline lookup yields CDR1 DFQATT and CDR2 SNEGSKA (reference sequence). Not a single patient had been given any form of treatment at any point before undergoing thyroid surgery. Specimen: blood. The chain carries TRBV20-1 and TRBJ2-7, with 8 bases aligning to TRBD1. The TCR originated in a female donor with papillary thyroid cancer or a benign thyroid nodule (not recorded which). Some clones in this sample may be carry-over from other donors' samples. The CDR3 DNA reads as TGCAGTGCTCTCAGCCAGGGGGCTAGCGAGCAGTACTTC. This translates into CSALSQGASEQYF.